There are many counts of the clone carrying this T cell receptor beta chain. Antigen unknown. Amplified regions were TCR beta CDR3 sequences from RNA transcripts. RT-PCR in the first round (using the HTBI primer set) targeted the TCR CDR3. TCRdb independently ran MiXCR on the multiplex PCR reads; one entry per CDR3 protein. The sample includes 650,000 to 700,000 distinct CDR3 sequences, approximately 15% seen only once; the top ten take roughly 15%. Diagnosis rested on symptoms, serum thyroxine and TRAb, thyroid ultrasound, and orbital computed tomography. The authors obtained PBMCs from over 8.5 ml of fresh peripheral blood. The record originates from a study of T cells in Graves' hyperthyroidism and ophthalmopathy. About the study: Blood from the periphery was taken at initial diagnosis, before any treatment.

Study results and limitations: Blood shared most expanded thyroid clonotypes above 0.001.

The receptor comes from a man aged 50 to 59 with Graves' hyperthyroidism. The sample consisted of blood.

As DNA, the CDR3 is TGTGCCATCAGAACTAGCACAGATACGCAGTATTTT. The encoded protein is CAIRTSTDTQYF. This chain uses TRBV10-3 with TRBJ2-3; D unresolved. Between the trimmed V and J ends, which lost 6 bases and 0 bases, there was a span of 4 bases. The CDR3 spans 12 residues. Germline CDR1 and CDR2: ENHRY and SYGVKD.